Below are 12 T cell receptor beta chains sequenced from a single sample in a study of patients and donors after allogeneic stem cell transplantation (dated by TCRdb to 2018 to 2020). Receptors were amplified or captured by RT-PCR. TCRdb lists the instrument as NextSeq 550. The public reads were reanalyzed by TCRdb: fastp trimming at Q25, MiXCR alignment, in-frame beta chains only. Each entry is one CDR3 protein sequence, shown with its most common DNA and genes. The sample data list roughly 4,200 distinct CDR3 sequences, and around 24% of these were observed just once. The ten most abundant clones make up about 17% of the sample. Material for sequencing was blood, either unsorted or a sorted T cell fraction (not recorded which). The receptors here all came from a human donor who was either an allogeneic HSCT recipient or a stem cell or donor lymphocyte infusion donor (not recorded which). It is not recorded whose cells these are; they may come from a transplant donor.

V gene TRBV5-6 combines with J gene TRBJ2-7; no reliable D call. The CDR3 loop spans 11 amino acids. The germline V gene has CDR1 SGHDT and CDR2 YYEEEE. V was trimmed by 4 bases and J by 4 bases, leaving 6 bases between them. CDR3 region: CASSQNYEQYF. CDR3 in DNA: TGTGCCAGCAGCCAAAATTACGAGCAGTACTTC.

The chain uses TRBV10-3 and TRBJ2-7, with D tentatively TRBD1 (5 bases). Trimming removed 6 bases at V and 5 bases at J, with 14 bases between. The CDR3 totals 13 residues. The germline CDR1 and CDR2 sequences are ENHRY and SYGVKD. The CDR3 nucleotides are TGTGCCATCAGCCACAGGAACCCCGACGAGCAGTACTTC. Protein product: CAISHRNPDEQYF.

This clonotype is judged large. The J gene is TRBJ2-5, the V gene TRBV5-1; D tentatively fits TRBD1 or TRBD2 (5 bases each). The germline V gene encodes CDR1 SGHRS and CDR2 YFSETQ. V dropped 0 bases and J dropped 3 bases, with 12 bases sitting between them. The CDR3 is 15 amino acids. Written as DNA, the CDR3 is TGCGCCAGCAGCTTGGCCGGGACGGAAAAAGAGACCCAGTACTTC. Encoded protein: CASSLAGTEKETQYF.

The chain couples TRBV20-1 to TRBJ2-1; 7 positions agree with TRBD2. The J segment lost 6 bases and the V segment lost 3 bases, leaving 8 bases of the junction unmatched. Looked up from germline, CDR1 is DFQATT and CDR2 is SNEGSKA (reference sequence). The CDR3 is 14 residues long. The CDR3 loop reads CSASAGGRGNEQFF. Written as DNA, the CDR3 is TGCAGTGCTAGTGCTGGCGGGAGAGGCAATGAGCAGTTCTTC.

Within the sample, this clonotype is medium-sized. The chain combines TRBV7-8 with TRBJ2-2; D unclear. Germline CDR1 SGHVS, CDR2 FQNEAQ. The CDR3 extends over 12 amino acids. Trimming took 5 bases from V and 0 from J, leaving 1 base between them. CDR3 DNA: TGTGCCAGCAGCACGAACACCGGGGAGCTGTTTTTT. It is translated as CASSTNTGELFF.

By share, this clonotype ranks as medium-sized. The rearrangement uses TRBV27 and TRBJ1-1, with a possible D match to TRBD1 (6 bases). CDR1 is MNHEY, CDR2 SMNVEV, per germline (reference sequence). The CDR3 sequence is 15 residues long. V lost 8 bases and J lost 1, with 17 bases in between. As DNA, the CDR3 is TGTGCCAGCCATTATGCCGGGACAACGAACACTGAAGCTTTCTTT. This gives the protein CASHYAGTTNTEAFF.

The chain couples TRBV5-5 to TRBJ2-2; TRBD1 agrees at 8 bases. The CDR3 contains 15 residues. Trimming at V came to 4 bases and at J to 2 bases, leaving 4 bases not matched to a gene. From germline, CDR1 is SGHKS and CDR2 YYEKEE (reference sequence). Written as DNA, the CDR3 is TGTGCCAGCAGCCTGGACAGGGTAAACACCGGGGAGCTGTTTTTT. It translates to CASSLDRVNTGELFF.

This clonotype rates as medium-sized (0.01 to 0.1%). The chain uses TRBV6-2 or TRBV6-3 and TRBJ1-1; D not resolved. Germline-derived CDR1 and CDR2 are MNHEY and SVGEGT. The CDR3 length is 13 residues. V lost 8 bases to trimming and J lost 0 bases, with 10 bases between them. The CDR3 DNA sequence: TGTGCCAGCCACCCTTCTTTGAACACTGAAGCTTTCTTT. Amino acids: CASHPSLNTEAFF.

By sample fraction, this clonotype is medium-sized. The chain combines TRBV20-1 with TRBJ2-1, with a weak D call TRBD1 (6 bases). V dropped 5 bases and J dropped 0 bases, with 8 bases sitting between them. This CDR3 is 13 amino acids long. The germline V gene has CDR1 DFQATT and CDR2 SNEGSKA (reference sequence). CDR3 sequence reads: CSAGDISYNEQFF. CDR3 in DNA: TGCAGTGCTGGGGACATCTCCTACAATGAGCAGTTCTTC.

V and J are TRBV12-3 or TRBV12-4 and TRBJ2-1; D remains unclear. Trimming shortened V by 0 bases and J by 0 bases, and 6 bases separated the two germline ends. The CDR3 is made up of 15 amino acids. The CDR3 region is CASSLAGYSYNEQFF. CDR3 nucleotide sequence: TGTGCCAGCAGTTTAGCGGGGTACTCCTACAATGAGCAGTTCTTC.

The chain carries TRBV19 and TRBJ2-6, with D tentatively TRBD1 or TRBD2 (5 bases each). This CDR3 spans 16 amino acids. Germline CDR1 reads LNHDA; CDR2 reads SQIVND (reference sequence). Trimming left V 3 bases short and J 1 base short, with 10 bases between. The CDR3 is CASSMRGDSGANVLTF. Written as DNA, the CDR3 is TGTGCCAGTAGTATGAGAGGGGATTCTGGGGCCAACGTCCTGACTTTC.

This clonotype was seen a few times. The rearrangement links TRBV30 to TRBJ1-1; a weak D match, TRBD1 (6 bases). The V end lost 3 bases, the J end lost 5 bases, and 10 bases lay between the germline ends. There are 12 residues in the CDR3. Per the germline V gene, CDR1 is GTSNPN and CDR2 is SVGIG (reference sequence). The CDR3 DNA reads as TGTGCCTGGAGATGGGGGGCGACTGAAGCTTTCTTT. This encodes CAWRWGATEAFF.